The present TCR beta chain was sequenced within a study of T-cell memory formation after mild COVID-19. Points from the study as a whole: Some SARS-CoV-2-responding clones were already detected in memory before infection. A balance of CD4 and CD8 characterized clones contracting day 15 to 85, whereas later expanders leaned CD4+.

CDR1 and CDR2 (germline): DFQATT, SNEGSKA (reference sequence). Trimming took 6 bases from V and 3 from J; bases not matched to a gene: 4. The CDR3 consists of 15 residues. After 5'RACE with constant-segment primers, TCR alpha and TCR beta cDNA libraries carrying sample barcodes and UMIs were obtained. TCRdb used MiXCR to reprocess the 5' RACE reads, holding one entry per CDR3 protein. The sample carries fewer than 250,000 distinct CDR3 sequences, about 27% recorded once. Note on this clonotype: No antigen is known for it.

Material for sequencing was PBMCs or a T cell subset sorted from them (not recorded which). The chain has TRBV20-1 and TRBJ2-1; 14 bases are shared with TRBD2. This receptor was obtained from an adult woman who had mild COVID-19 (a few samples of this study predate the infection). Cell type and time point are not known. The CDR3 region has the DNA TGCAGTGCGCGGACTAGCGGGAGGCTCTACAATGAGCAGTTCTTC. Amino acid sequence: CSARTSGRLYNEQFF.